This T cell receptor beta chain emerged from a study of cytomegalovirus exposure and HLA in healthy donors. General study results and limits: Cytomegalovirus status, reportedly, was diagnosed with high specificity and sensitivity by the classifier.

The CDR3 is made up of 14 amino acids. Germline loops: CDR1 MDHEN, CDR2 SYDVKM. The V end lost 10 bases, the J end lost 2 bases, and 16 bases lay between the germline ends. PCR employed 60 Vbeta and 13 Jbeta primers. Profiling relied on immunoSEQ multiplex PCR, and the TCRdb table lists in-frame clones only, not all of them. The data show under 100,000 clones, 65% to 80% seen once. Points on this clone: The antigen is unknown.

The TCR originated in a man in his forties in good health and CMV-seronegative. This chain connects TRBV28 to TRBJ2-3; D possibly corresponds to TRBD2 (6 bases). The source material was PBMCs. CDR3 bases: TGTGCCATTACTCAGGGCGGGGTCACAGATACGCAGTATTTT. It translates to CAITQGGVTDTQYF. Based on the CDR3 plus reference TRBV28 and TRBJ2-3, the full variable domain is DVKVTQSSRYLVKRTGEKVFLECVQDMDHENMFWYRQDPGLGLRLIYFSYDVKMKEKGDIPEGYSVSREKKERFSLILESASTNQTSMYLCAITQGGVTDTQYFGPGTRLTVL.